This TCR beta chain comes out of a study of T cell responses to AZD1222 COVID-19 vaccine. Per germline, CDR1 SGHDN and CDR2 FVKESK. The V end lost 6 bases, the J end lost 0 bases, and 8 bases lay between the germline ends. The CDR3 extends over 13 amino acids. Some clones are missing from TCRdb's copy, which holds only in-frame ones; the method was immunoSEQ multiplex PCR. The sample has approximately 150,000 clones, around 89% seen once. This clone occurred once. The receptor was isolated from an adult in good health. The sample was peripheral blood, taken on day 0 of AZD1222 vaccination. V and J are TRBV14 and TRBJ1-1; D gene uncertain. The CDR3 loop is CASRGSMNTEAFF. CDR3 bases: TGTGCCAGCAGGGGGTCTATGAACACTGAAGCTTTCTTT.